These 32 T cell receptor beta chains share one sample of origin, sequenced in a study of regulatory T cells in long-lasting Graves disease. The sample's time point: newly diagnosed GD, antithyroid drugs for less than 3 months. RNA extracted from PBMCs served as the sequencing template. The TCR beta library used iRepertoire HTBI primers with Arm-PCR amplification of CDR3. Each CDR3 protein gets one entry after TCRdb re-called the multiplex PCR reads with MiXCR. The table has hundreds of thousands of distinct CDR3 sequences, over 15% seen once. This sample also appeared in a second study, on T cells in Graves' hyperthyroidism and ophthalmopathy.

Here the sequenced sample was peripheral blood mononuclear cells (PBMCs), taken at new diagnosis, from a patient treated with antithyroid drugs. These receptors all come from a man in his forties with Graves disease.

The V call is TRBV2, the J call TRBJ1-5, with D unresolved. Germline CDR1 SNHLY, CDR2 FYNNEI. The CDR3 length is 12 residues. Trimming removed 2 bases at V and 7 bases at J, with 6 bases between. The CDR3 reads CASSEWKQPQHF. In DNA form, the CDR3 reads TGTGCCAGCAGTGAATGGAAACAGCCCCAGCATTTT.

The chain uses TRBV4-2 and TRBJ2-3, with no clear D. This CDR3 has 16 residues. In germline, CDR1 is LGHNA, CDR2 YNFKEQ. The germline V and J ends were trimmed by 0 bases and 2 bases, with 12 bases remaining between them. The CDR3 region has the DNA TGTGCCAGCAGCCAAGATAGAGGCGGCCTCACAGATACGCAGTATTTT. Its translation: CASSQDRGGLTDTQYF.

This clonotype was seen many times. V and J are TRBV18 and TRBJ1-5; D is ambiguous. Trimming pared 2 bases from V and 0 bases from J, leaving 11 bases between. Germline V lookup: CDR1 KGHSH, CDR2 LQKENI. The CDR3 loop spans 16 amino acids. The CDR3 DNA reads TGTGCCAGCTCACCATCAACGACTAATAGCAATCAGCCCCAGCATTTT. It is translated as CASSPSTTNSNQPQHF. Looking up the rest from reference TRBV18 and TRBJ1-5 gives the full variable domain: NAGVMQNPRHLVRRRGQEARLRCSPMKGHSHVYWYRQLPEEGLKFMVYLQKENIIDESGMPKERFSAEFPKEGPSILRIQQVVRGDSAAYFCASSPSTTNSNQPQHFGDGTRLSIL.

In its sample, this clonotype was seen many times. The chain is built from TRBV28 and TRBJ1-6; D gene ambiguous. The V and J ends lost 1 base and 8 bases respectively, with 9 bases between them. Germline V lookup: CDR1 MDHEN, CDR2 SYDVKM. The CDR3 runs 14 residues. This CDR3 is CASSLSRAHSPLHF. Written as DNA, the CDR3 is TGTGCCAGCAGTTTATCTAGGGCTCATTCACCCCTCCACTTT. The full variable domain, with the rest looked up from reference TRBV28 and TRBJ1-6, is DVKVTQSSRYLVKRTGEKVFLECVQDMDHENMFWYRQDPGLGLRLIYFSYDVKMKEKGDIPEGYSVSREKKERFSLILESASTNQTSMYLCASSLSRAHSPLHFGNGTRLTVT.

In its sample, this clonotype was seen many times. This rearrangement joins TRBV18 to TRBJ2-1; TRBD1 matches 10 bases. The CDR3 is made up of 16 amino acids. CDR1 and CDR2 from the germline V gene are KGHSH and LQKENI. With V trimmed by 3 bases and J by 12 bases, 14 bases remained unmatched. CDR3 protein: CASSPVGTGAPRGQFF. CDR3 in DNA: TGTGCCAGCTCACCGGTCGGGACAGGGGCCCCTCGGGGGCAGTTCTTC.

The CDR3 here is CAILLAGTYNEQFF. In nucleotides, the CDR3 is TGTGCCATCCTACTAGCGGGGACTTACAATGAGCAGTTCTTC. The gene calls are TRBV10-3 and TRBJ2-1; 10 bases are a match to TRBD2. Germline CDR1 ENHRY, CDR2 SYGVKD. The CDR3 totals 14 residues. The V gene end was trimmed by 8 bases and the J gene end by 4 bases; junction bases not matched to a gene: 5.

A few counts support this clonotype. CDR3 sequence: CASSTRLGDTGELFF. The CDR3 nucleotides are TGTGCCAGCAGTACCCGACTCGGAGATACCGGGGAGCTGTTTTTT. This rearrangement joins TRBV5-4 to TRBJ2-2, with unresolved D. The CDR3 runs to 15 residues. Germline values: CDR1 SGHNT, CDR2 YYREEE (reference sequence). V was pared by 5 bases and J by 5 bases, with 16 bases between.

This clonotype was recorded many times. This chain connects TRBV20-1 to TRBJ2-3; possible D gene TRBD2, 5 bases. The CDR3 is made up of 13 amino acids. With 7 bases removed from V and 5 bases from J, the gap between germline ends came to 16 bases. Germline CDR1 DFQATT, CDR2 SNEGSKA (reference sequence). The CDR3 region has the DNA TGCAGTGTAAAGGGATTGAGGGAAGATACGCAGTATTTT. It translates to CSVKGLREDTQYF.

In regard to this clonotype: A single base separates this from a much larger clone, so it may be a read error. The chain combines TRBV5-1 with TRBJ2-7, with D tentatively TRBD2 (6 bases). This CDR3 contains 16 residues. V was trimmed by 0 bases and J by 6 bases, leaving 19 bases between them. Germline values: CDR1 SGHRS, CDR2 YFSETQ. CDR3 nucleotide sequence: TGCGCCAGCAGCTTGGGGTTGGAGGGAATGTGGTCCGAGCAGTACTTC. Residues: CASSLGLEGMWSEQYF.

A few counts support this clonotype. Since a much larger clone is just one base distant, this may be a read error. This chain connects TRBV2 to TRBJ2-1, with a weak D call TRBD2 (6 bases). Germline V CDR1 and CDR2: SNHLY, FYNNEI. The CDR3 contains 16 residues. V dropped 6 bases and J dropped 4 bases, with 19 bases sitting between them. CDR3 residues: CASSWSEGNTYNEQFF. The CDR3 nucleotides are TGTGCCAGCAGCTGGTCGGAGGGCAATACGTACAATGAGCAGTTCTTC.

This clonotype occurred many times. CDR3 nucleotides: TGTGCCAGCAGCTTGCTCATTACCGGGGAGCTGTTTTTT. Protein sequence: CASSLLITGELFF. The chain couples TRBV11-2 to TRBJ2-2; D gene unclear. This CDR3 spans 13 amino acids. The germline gives CDR1 SGHAT, CDR2 FQNNGV. Trimming left V 3 bases short and J 5 bases short, with 7 bases between.

This clonotype turned up a few times. The chain carries TRBV7-2 and TRBJ2-4; no firm D call. CDR3 length: 14 amino acids. Per germline, CDR1 SGHTA and CDR2 FQGNSA. V dropped 2 bases and J dropped 13 bases, with 18 bases sitting between them. The CDR3 is CASSLRMGSDEQYF. The CDR3 region has the DNA TGTGCCAGCAGCTTAAGAATGGGCAGCGATGAGCAGTACTTC. Looking up the rest from reference TRBV7-2 and TRBJ2-4 gives the full variable domain: GAGVSQSPSNKVTEKGKDVELRCDPISGHTALYWYRQSLGQGLEFLIYFQGNSAPDKSGLPSDRFSAERTGGSVSTLTIQRTQQEDSAVYLCASSLRMGSDEQYFGAGTRLSVL.

There are many counts of this clonotype. The chain uses TRBV20-1 and TRBJ2-3, with 7 bases matching TRBD1. Germline V gives CDR1 DFQATT, CDR2 SNEGSKA (reference sequence). The CDR3 contains 15 residues. V trimming: 7 bases; J trimming: 2 bases; junction bases outside the gene matches: 12. CDR3: CSVPTGTDNTDTQYF. Written as DNA, the CDR3 is TGCAGTGTTCCGACCGGGACAGACAACACAGATACGCAGTATTTT.

About this clonotype: One end of the junction fails to match germline, which may point to a read error. This chain uses TRBV20-1 with TRBJ2-5; TRBD2 aligns across 7 bases. CDR1 is DFQATT, CDR2 SNEGSKA, per germline (reference sequence). The CDR3 is made up of 13 amino acids. The CDR3 spells CSAQPGLQGTQYF. The DNA of the CDR3 is TGCAGTGCTCAACCGGGACTACAAGGGACCCAGTACTTC.

This clonotype was recorded many times. This sequence joins TRBV5-1 and TRBJ2-5; 9 bases map to TRBD1. This CDR3 is 17 amino acids long. Germline CDR1 is SGHRS and CDR2 is YFSETQ. Trimming removed 5 bases from V and 2 bases from J; junction bases left unmatched: 13. The CDR3 DNA sequence: TGCGCCAGCAGTGCCGGGACAGGGAGTTGGTTTCAAGAGACCCAGTACTTC. This gives the protein CASSAGTGSWFQETQYF. Together with reference TRBV5-1 and TRBJ2-5, the CDR3 gives the full variable domain: KAGVTQTPRYLIKTRGQQVTLSCSPISGHRSVSWYQQTPGQGLQFLFEYFSETQRNKGNFPGRFSGRQFSNSRSEMNVSTLELGDSALYLCASSAGTGSWFQETQYFGPGTRLLVL.

This clonotype was seen only a few times. The chain employs TRBV6-2 or TRBV6-3 and TRBJ2-7; D is unclear. Germline V gives CDR1 MNHEY, CDR2 SVGEGT. There are 15 residues in the CDR3. Trimming left V 5 bases short and J 3 bases short, with 17 bases between. CDR3 nucleotides: TGTGCCAGCAGTACGGGCCACCCCCTCCTCTACGAGCAGTACTTC. Amino acid sequence: CASSTGHPLLYEQYF.

This chain uses TRBV2 with TRBJ2-3, with 10 bases aligning to TRBD1. The CDR3 sequence is 17 residues long. The junction had 11 bases not matched to a gene; V was cut back by 8 bases and J by 0 bases. Germline CDR1 and CDR2: SNHLY and FYNNEI. CDR3 residues: CASAAGTGVHSTDTQYF. CDR3 bases: TGTGCCAGCGCTGCGGGGACAGGGGTCCACAGCACAGATACGCAGTATTTT.

The V call is TRBV6-1, the J call TRBJ2-3; TRBD2 matches at 7 bases. This CDR3 is built from 17 residues. The trim removed 6 bases at V and 4 bases at J, leaving 16 bases unmatched. The germline gives CDR1 MNHNS, CDR2 SASEGT. The CDR3 bases are TGTGCCAGCAGAAGACACCGGGACTACCACTTCCCAGATACGCAGTATTTT. This sequence encodes CASRRHRDYHFPDTQYF.

The chain has TRBV7-6 and TRBJ1-3, with D perhaps matching TRBD1 (6 bases). Germline V gives CDR1 SGHVS, CDR2 FNYEAQ. Trimming took off 2 bases at V and 6 bases at J, with 8 bases between the two ends. The CDR3 is 13 amino acids. This chain's CDR3 is CASSLNRENTIYF. The CDR3 region has the DNA TGTGCCAGCAGCTTAAACAGGGAAAACACCATATATTTT.

This clonotype was detected many times. The chain carries TRBV20-1 and TRBJ2-5, with 7 bases matching TRBD2. In germline, CDR1 is DFQATT, CDR2 SNEGSKA (reference sequence). CDR3 size: 12 residues. Trimming took 5 bases from V and 5 from J; bases not matched to a gene: 5. The CDR3 region has the DNA TGCAGTGCTTGGGACTACGGGGAGACCCAGTACTTC. Its translation: CSAWDYGETQYF.

This clonotype was detected ten times or more. The gene calls are TRBV7-2 and TRBJ2-7; a weak D match, TRBD1 (6 bases). V lost 4 bases and J 2 bases, leaving 12 bases between the germline ends. The CDR3 length is 14 residues. Germline assignment: CDR1 SGHTA and CDR2 FQGNSA. This CDR3 is CASSSTGLAYEQYF. For the CDR3, the DNA is TGTGCCAGCAGCTCTACAGGGCTCGCCTACGAGCAGTACTTC.

This clonotype was observed many times. This rearrangement joins TRBV2 to TRBJ2-5; TRBD2 aligns across 11 bases. Trimming at V came to 11 bases and at J to 10 bases, leaving 6 bases not matched to a gene. Germline V gives CDR1 SNHLY, CDR2 FYNNEI. The length of the CDR3 is 11 residues. The CDR3 reads CASTSGGYQYF. The CDR3, as DNA: TGTGCCTCCACTAGCGGGGGATACCAGTACTTC.

This chain joins TRBV10-3 and TRBJ2-7, with D tentatively TRBD1 (5 bases). Germline V CDR1 and CDR2: ENHRY, SYGVKD. CDR3 length: 13 amino acids. The V gene lost 11 bases and the J gene lost 3 bases, with 17 bases spanning the gap. CDR3 DNA sequence: TGTGCCGCCCAAGGGGCAGGGTTCTACGAGCAGTACTTC. As protein: CAAQGAGFYEQYF.

This clonotype has at least ten counts. J is TRBJ1-4 and V is TRBV3-1; perhaps TRBD1 as D (5 bases). V lost 2 bases and J lost 6, with 10 bases in between. The CDR3 is 14 amino acids. In germline, CDR1 is LGHDT, CDR2 YNNKEL (reference sequence). The CDR3 here is CASSQLGGDEKLFF. The CDR3 DNA reads as TGTGCCAGCAGCCAATTGGGGGGGGATGAAAAACTGTTTTTT.

This clonotype was seen a handful of times. The chain employs TRBV4-1 and TRBJ2-7, with D hard to call. In germline, CDR1 is MGHRA, CDR2 YSYEKL. Between the trimmed V and J ends, which lost 1 base and 5 bases, there was a span of 6 bases. The CDR3 extends over 12 amino acids. The CDR3 region is CASSQVMDEQYF. The CDR3 DNA sequence: TGCGCCAGCAGCCAAGTTATGGACGAGCAGTACTTC.

This chain links TRBV9 with TRBJ1-1, with D maybe TRBD1 (6 bases). The ends were cut back, 0 bases at V and 3 bases at J, with 9 bases in the middle. The length of the CDR3 is 14 residues. Germline-derived CDR1 and CDR2 are SGDLS and YYNGEE. The CDR3 DNA follows: TGTGCCAGCAGCGTAGGAGGGGGATACACTGAAGCTTTCTTT. Its protein product is CASSVGGGYTEAFF.

This clonotype was detected ten times or more. The CDR3 DNA is TGTGCCAGCAGTTCTCGGACTCCTAACACTGAAGCTTTCTTT. Translating gives CASSSRTPNTEAFF. The chain recombines TRBV12-3 or TRBV12-4 with TRBJ1-1, with D unclear. V lost 4 bases and J lost 2, with 11 bases in between. The CDR3 runs 14 residues.

About this clonotype: A far larger clone is only one base removed, so a read error is likely. Written as DNA, the CDR3 is TGTGCCAGCACCCTGCCGGGACAGGGCTACAATGAGCAGTACTTC. Its protein is CASTLPGQGYNEQYF. The chain couples TRBV27 to TRBJ2-7; 9 bases line up with TRBD1. The germline V gene encodes CDR1 MNHEY and CDR2 SMNVEV (reference sequence). The CDR3 totals 15 residues. The trim removed 7 bases at V and 7 bases at J, leaving 14 bases unmatched.

This clonotype was found many times. The chain has TRBV20-1 and TRBJ2-5; D gene unclear. The germline V gene encodes CDR1 DFQATT and CDR2 SNEGSKA (reference sequence). The V end lost 0 bases, the J end lost 5 bases, and 7 bases lay between the germline ends. This CDR3 contains 12 residues. The CDR3 protein is CSAREAWETQYF. The CDR3 bases are TGCAGTGCTAGAGAGGCATGGGAGACCCAGTACTTC.

This clonotype was recorded at least ten times. This chain joins TRBV3-1 and TRBJ1-5; D not certain. The V gene's germline CDR1 is LGHDT and CDR2 YNNKEL (reference sequence). The CDR3 has 12 residues. Trimming cost V 1 base and J 13 bases, with 11 bases left between them. The CDR3 loop reads CASSQGTLKQHF. The CDR3 DNA reads TGTGCCAGCAGCCAAGGGACCTTAAAACAGCATTTT.

This clonotype was counted many times. The J gene is TRBJ1-2, the V gene TRBV3-1; D is ambiguous. The CDR3 contains 15 residues. V was pared by 2 bases and J by 4 bases, with 14 bases between. In germline, CDR1 is LGHDT, CDR2 YNNKEL (reference sequence). In nucleotides, the CDR3 is TGTGCCAGCAGCCAATATGCAGGATTACTCTATGGCTACACCTTC. Translation gives CASSQYAGLLYGYTF.

This chain joins TRBV3-1 and TRBJ2-7; D remains ambiguous. V was clipped by 5 bases and J by 7 bases, with 21 bases between them. Germline loops: CDR1 LGHDT, CDR2 YNNKEL (reference sequence). The CDR3 runs 15 residues. CDR3 region: CASSTRNTGREEQYF. CDR3 nucleotide sequence: TGTGCCAGCAGCACCCGAAACACCGGACGCGAGGAGCAGTACTTC.